The rows below give T cell receptor beta chains drawn from one sample of a study of cytomegalovirus exposure and HLA in healthy donors. The assay was immunoSEQ multiplex PCR, and TCRdb's table has in-frame clones only and misses some. The table includes around 140,000 clones, under 10% detected once. The sequenced sample consisted of PBMCs. All receptors come from a woman aged 40 to 55 in good health and CMV-seropositive. CDR3s include the opening cysteine and the closing phenylalanine or tryptophan. D genes are given only for firm matches. Clone size is stated in some rows and not others, as once, few, many or a class when expanded.

CDR3nt: TGTGCCAGCAGCTTATTGGCTCCCTACGAGCAGTACTTC
CDR3aa: CASSLLAPYEQYF
v_gene: TRBV7-8
d_gene: NA
j_gene: TRBJ2-7
abundance: few

CDR3nt: TGTGCCATCAGTGAGTCGTTGGGGCCTTACACCATATATTTT
CDR3aa: CAISESLGPYTIYF
v_gene: TRBV10-3
d_gene: NA
j_gene: TRBJ1-3
abundance: few

CDR3nt: TGCGCCAGCAGCTTGGGTCGGGGGGACCAAGAGACCCAGTACTTC
CDR3aa: CASSLGRGDQETQYF
v_gene: TRBV5-1
d_gene: TRBD2
j_gene: TRBJ2-5
abundance: few

CDR3nt: TGCGCCAGCAGCCCTGGACAGGGCGGGCACTATGGCTACACCTTC
CDR3aa: CASSPGQGGHYGYTF
v_gene: TRBV5-1
d_gene: TRBD1
j_gene: TRBJ1-2
abundance: few

CDR3nt: TGTGCCAGCAGCTTTAAAGGGACAGGGCCTTACCAAGAGACCCAGTACTTC
CDR3aa: CASSFKGTGPYQETQYF
v_gene: TRBV5-4
d_gene: TRBD1
j_gene: TRBJ2-5
abundance: NA

CDR3nt: TGTGCCAGCAGTTACGGACAGGGTGATAATTCACCCCTCCACTTT
CDR3aa: CASSYGQGDNSPLHF
v_gene: TRBV6-5
d_gene: TRBD1
j_gene: TRBJ1-6
abundance: few

CDR3nt: TGTGCCAGCAGTGAAACAGTAATCTCTGGAAACACCATATATTTT
CDR3aa: CASSETVISGNTIYF
v_gene: TRBV6-1
d_gene: NA
j_gene: TRBJ1-3
abundance: few

CDR3nt: TGCGCCAGCAGCTTGGGACAGCCCGTCACCGGGGAGCTGTTTTTT
CDR3aa: CASSLGQPVTGELFF
v_gene: TRBV5-1
d_gene: NA
j_gene: TRBJ2-2
abundance: NA

CDR3nt: TGCGCCAGCACCGCGACAGGGGATGGAGACGGAAAACTGTTTTTT
CDR3aa: CASTATGDGDGKLFF
v_gene: TRBV5-1
d_gene: TRBD1
j_gene: TRBJ1-4
abundance: NA

CDR3nt: TGTGCCAGCAGCGAGGGACAGGGACATGAGACCCAGTACTTC
CDR3aa: CASSEGQGHETQYF
v_gene: TRBV9
d_gene: TRBD1
j_gene: TRBJ2-5
abundance: NA

CDR3nt: TGTGCCAGCAGCTTGGCCAGGAAGAAGGGGGAAATTGACTATGGCTACACCTTC
CDR3aa: CASSLARKKGEIDYGYTF
v_gene: TRBV5-4
d_gene: NA
j_gene: TRBJ1-2
abundance: few

CDR3nt: TGTGCCAGCAGCTTGTCAGGCAGACCTAACTATGGCTACACCTTC
CDR3aa: CASSLSGRPNYGYTF
v_gene: TRBV5-5
d_gene: NA
j_gene: TRBJ1-2
abundance: NA

CDR3nt: TGTGCCAGCAGCTTTCAATGGGGGGGCCGGAATGAGCAGTTCTTC
CDR3aa: CASSFQWGGRNEQFF
v_gene: TRBV7-2
d_gene: NA
j_gene: TRBJ2-1
abundance: few

CDR3nt: TGCAGTGCTACCTGGACAACCCTGATGGTCTTC
CDR3aa: CSATWTTLMVF
v_gene: TRBV20-1
d_gene: NA
j_gene: TRBJ2-1
abundance: once

CDR3nt: TGTGCCAGCAGCTTGGGCGGGGGCCTTTCCTACGAGCAGTACTTC
CDR3aa: CASSLGGGLSYEQYF
v_gene: TRBV5-6
d_gene: NA
j_gene: TRBJ2-7
abundance: NA

CDR3nt: TGTGCCAGCAGAGGCGGCCTTAAAGAGGGCTACACCTTC
CDR3aa: CASRGGLKEGYTF
v_gene: TRBV2
d_gene: NA
j_gene: TRBJ1-2
abundance: NA

CDR3nt: TGTGCCAGCAGTGAAACAGGGGACACTGAAGCTTTCTTT
CDR3aa: CASSETGDTEAFF
v_gene: TRBV6-1
d_gene: TRBD1
j_gene: TRBJ1-1
abundance: NA

CDR3nt: TGCGCCAGCAGCCAACAAGGACAGGGGATCGGCTCTGGGGCCAACGTCCTGACTTTC
CDR3aa: CASSQQGQGIGSGANVLTF
v_gene: TRBV4-1
d_gene: TRBD1
j_gene: TRBJ2-6
abundance: NA

CDR3nt: TGTGCCAGCAGTGAAGACAGCAGCTCCTACAATGAGCAGTTCTTC
CDR3aa: CASSEDSSSYNEQFF
v_gene: TRBV25-1
d_gene: NA
j_gene: TRBJ2-1
abundance: few

CDR3nt: TGTGCCAGCAGCTTATGGGGACAGGCGGGTGAAAAACTGTTTTTT
CDR3aa: CASSLWGQAGEKLFF
v_gene: TRBV11-2
d_gene: TRBD1
j_gene: TRBJ1-4
abundance: many

CDR3nt: TGTGCCAGCACCCCCAACGGTTTATCTGGAAACACCATATATTTT
CDR3aa: CASTPNGLSGNTIYF
v_gene: TRBV7-9
d_gene: NA
j_gene: TRBJ1-3
abundance: NA

CDR3nt: TGCGCCAGCAGCCAAAGCAGGGGAGACTACGAGCAGTACTTC
CDR3aa: CASSQSRGDYEQYF
v_gene: TRBV4-1
d_gene: NA
j_gene: TRBJ2-7
abundance: few

CDR3nt: TGTGCCAGCAGTGCGACAGGTCTCTACGAGCAGTACTTC
CDR3aa: CASSATGLYEQYF
v_gene: TRBV5-6
d_gene: NA
j_gene: TRBJ2-7
abundance: NA

CDR3nt: TGTGCCAGCAGTCCCGACAGGGATCAGCCCCAGCATTTT
CDR3aa: CASSPDRDQPQHF
v_gene: TRBV6-5
d_gene: TRBD1
j_gene: TRBJ1-5
abundance: NA

CDR3nt: TGTGCCAGCAGCGCTAACACCGGGGAGCTGTTTTTT
CDR3aa: CASSANTGELFF
v_gene: TRBV9
d_gene: NA
j_gene: TRBJ2-2
abundance: few

CDR3nt: TGTGCCAGCAGCGCCCTCCCCGGGACAGGGTCCTACGAGCAGTACTTC
CDR3aa: CASSALPGTGSYEQYF
v_gene: TRBV11-2
d_gene: TRBD1
j_gene: TRBJ2-7
abundance: NA

CDR3nt: TGTGCCAGCAGCTTAGCAGCGGGGGGTCGCACAGATACGCAGTATTTT
CDR3aa: CASSLAAGGRTDTQYF
v_gene: TRBV7-6
d_gene: TRBD2
j_gene: TRBJ2-3
abundance: few

CDR3nt: TGCAGCTCCTACAGGAACACTGAAGCTTTCTTT
CDR3aa: CSSYRNTEAFF
v_gene: TRBV29-1
d_gene: NA
j_gene: TRBJ1-1
abundance: NA

CDR3nt: TGTGCCAGCACCGAAGGGACTACCCTATACAATGAGCAGTTCTTC
CDR3aa: CASTEGTTLYNEQFF
v_gene: TRBV2
d_gene: TRBD2
j_gene: TRBJ2-1
abundance: few

CDR3nt: TGCGCCAGCGGGTTAGGACTAGCGGCAACAACAGATACGCAGTATTTT
CDR3aa: CASGLGLAATTDTQYF
v_gene: TRBV5-1
d_gene: TRBD2
j_gene: TRBJ2-3
abundance: few

CDR3nt: TGTGCCAGCAGCCCGGGACAGGGGTATTCACCCCTCCACTTT
CDR3aa: CASSPGQGYSPLHF
v_gene: TRBV6-5
d_gene: TRBD1
j_gene: TRBJ1-6
abundance: few

CDR3nt: TGTGCCAGCACGCTCCAGGGGGCGGTCGAGACCCAGTACTTC
CDR3aa: CASTLQGAVETQYF
v_gene: TRBV7-9
d_gene: TRBD1
j_gene: TRBJ2-5
abundance: few

CDR3nt: TGTGCCAGCAGCTTAGGCGTTAGCGACACTGAAGCTTTCTTT
CDR3aa: CASSLGVSDTEAFF
v_gene: TRBV7-9
d_gene: NA
j_gene: TRBJ1-1
abundance: NA

CDR3nt: TGTGCCAGCTCACCACCCGGGACAACCGTTGCAACTAATGAAAAACTGTTTTTT
CDR3aa: CASSPPGTTVATNEKLFF
v_gene: TRBV18
d_gene: NA
j_gene: TRBJ1-4
abundance: NA

CDR3nt: TGTGCCAGCAGTTTACAGGGGTCGTTCTACGAGCAGTACTTC
CDR3aa: CASSLQGSFYEQYF
v_gene: TRBV27
d_gene: NA
j_gene: TRBJ2-7
abundance: NA

CDR3nt: TGTGCCAGCAGCTTAGTGGCAACAGAGAACACTGAAGCTTTCTTT
CDR3aa: CASSLVATENTEAFF
v_gene: TRBV11-2
d_gene: NA
j_gene: TRBJ1-1
abundance: few

CDR3nt: TGCGCCAGCAGTGATAAGGCGCGGGGGGGCCATGAGACCCAGTACTTC
CDR3aa: CASSDKARGGHETQYF
v_gene: TRBV10-1
d_gene: TRBD2
j_gene: TRBJ2-5
abundance: NA

CDR3nt: TGCGCCAGCAGTTCCTTCTCCCAAGAGACCCAGTACTTC
CDR3aa: CASSSFSQETQYF
v_gene: TRBV5-1
d_gene: NA
j_gene: TRBJ2-5
abundance: few

CDR3nt: TGTGCCAGCAGCTTAGCTTTACAGGTCTCGCGGCAGTTCTTC
CDR3aa: CASSLALQVSRQFF
v_gene: TRBV7-2
d_gene: NA
j_gene: TRBJ2-1
abundance: NA

CDR3nt: TGTGCCAGCAGCTTAGATCCTAGCGGGGGGCCAACTGTGGGCGAGACCCAGTACTTC
CDR3aa: CASSLDPSGGPTVGETQYF
v_gene: TRBV7-2
d_gene: TRBD2
j_gene: TRBJ2-5
abundance: few

CDR3nt: TGTGCCAGCAGCTCCGGGACTAGAGGCACAGATACGCAGTATTTT
CDR3aa: CASSSGTRGTDTQYF
v_gene: TRBV7-9
d_gene: TRBD2
j_gene: TRBJ2-3
abundance: once

CDR3nt: TGCGCCAGCAGCCCTTTGGGGCTTAAAAAGACCCAGTACTTC
CDR3aa: CASSPLGLKKTQYF
v_gene: TRBV4-1
d_gene: NA
j_gene: TRBJ2-5
abundance: NA

CDR3nt: TGCGCCAGCAGTGAGTCGGCGGTTGCAAACGCTTTCTTT
CDR3aa: CASSESAVANAFF
v_gene: TRBV10-2
d_gene: NA
j_gene: TRBJ1-1
abundance: few

CDR3nt: TGTGCCAGTAGTCCAGGACAGTCTGACAACTACGAGCAGTACTTC
CDR3aa: CASSPGQSDNYEQYF
v_gene: TRBV19
d_gene: NA
j_gene: TRBJ2-7
abundance: few

CDR3nt: TGTGCCAGCAGCTTAGGACAGGGTGACGAGCAGTACTTC
CDR3aa: CASSLGQGDEQYF
v_gene: TRBV13
d_gene: NA
j_gene: TRBJ2-7
abundance: few

CDR3nt: TGCGCCAGCAGCTCAAGCGGGGCCCGCACAGATACGCAGTATTTT
CDR3aa: CASSSSGARTDTQYF
v_gene: TRBV5-1
d_gene: TRBD2
j_gene: TRBJ2-3
abundance: few

CDR3nt: TGTGCCAGCAGACCCGGGGGACAGTCAAATGAAAAACTGTTTTTT
CDR3aa: CASRPGGQSNEKLFF
v_gene: TRBV6-5
d_gene: TRBD1
j_gene: TRBJ1-4
abundance: few

CDR3nt: TGTGCCATCAGTGCCAGGGAGGGACAGGGGGACCACGAGCAGTACTTC
CDR3aa: CAISAREGQGDHEQYF
v_gene: TRBV10-3
d_gene: TRBD1
j_gene: TRBJ2-7
abundance: NA

CDR3nt: TGTGCCAGCAGCCCAAGCGGGGGACCGGGGGATACGCAGTATTTT
CDR3aa: CASSPSGGPGDTQYF
v_gene: TRBV7-3
d_gene: TRBD2
j_gene: TRBJ2-3
abundance: NA

CDR3nt: TGTGCCAGCAGTGAAGCGTCCCAGGGGGCGTGGGAAAAACTGTTTTTT
CDR3aa: CASSEASQGAWEKLFF
v_gene: TRBV2
d_gene: TRBD1
j_gene: TRBJ1-4
abundance: NA

CDR3nt: TGCGCCAGCAGCTTGGGACAGCAACAAAACACCATATATTTT
CDR3aa: CASSLGQQQNTIYF
v_gene: TRBV5-1
d_gene: NA
j_gene: TRBJ1-3
abundance: many

CDR3nt: TGTGCCAGCAGTCGACAGGTTGGGAACACTGAAGCTTTCTTT
CDR3aa: CASSRQVGNTEAFF
v_gene: TRBV2
d_gene: NA
j_gene: TRBJ1-1
abundance: few

CDR3nt: TGTGCCAGTAGTGCGCAGGGTAGGAGCTCCTACGAGCAGTACTTC
CDR3aa: CASSAQGRSSYEQYF
v_gene: TRBV19
d_gene: NA
j_gene: TRBJ2-7
abundance: NA

CDR3nt: TGTGCCAGCAGTTGGCAGGGGGAGACCCAGTACTTC
CDR3aa: CASSWQGETQYF
v_gene: TRBV6-5
d_gene: NA
j_gene: TRBJ2-5
abundance: few

CDR3nt: TGCGCCAGCAGCTATGGGACACCCGGGGAGCTGTTTTTT
CDR3aa: CASSYGTPGELFF
v_gene: TRBV10-1
d_gene: NA
j_gene: TRBJ2-2
abundance: NA

CDR3nt: TGTGCCAGCAGCAAAATGAGCGAAGAGACCCAGTACTTC
CDR3aa: CASSKMSEETQYF
v_gene: TRBV9
d_gene: NA
j_gene: TRBJ2-5
abundance: NA